Listed below are T cell receptor beta chains from one sample, sequenced in a study of blood T cells in healthy people across ages. One entry per CDR3 protein results from TCRdb running MiXCR on the 5' RACE reads. The sample records approximately 810,000 distinct CDR3 sequences, roughly 40% being singletons. Sample: blood. Receptors were obtained from a man aged 18 to 35 in good health. CDR3s include the opening cysteine and the closing phenylalanine or tryptophan. A D gene is named only where the DNA matches it firmly. Some rows have no size entry. The others give once, few or many, or a class for an expanded clone.

V	J	D	size	DNA	CDR3
TRBV7-2	TRBJ2-2	.	.	TGTGCCAGCAGCTTACCCGGCAGGGGGGCGAACACCGGGGAGCTGTTTTTT	CASSLPGRGANTGELFF
TRBV29-1	TRBJ2-7	.	.	TGCAGCGCCGCGGGACTCAGTTCCCCCGAGCAGTACTTC	CSAAGLSSPEQYF
TRBV15	TRBJ2-3	.	.	TGTGCCACCAGCACCCCTCAAATTGATACGCAGTATTTT	CATSTPQIDTQYF
TRBV29-1	TRBJ1-3	.	.	TGCAGCGTTGGTGGAAACACCATATATTTT	CSVGGNTIYF
TRBV20-1	TRBJ1-2	.	.	TGCAGTGCTAGAGATCTCGGGCGGCCCAACTATGGCTACACCTTC	CSARDLGRPNYGYTF
TRBV7-2	TRBJ2-1	.	.	TGTGCCAGCAGCCCACTAGTGGTCGCCTACAATGAGCAGTTCTTC	CASSPLVVAYNEQFF
TRBV12-3/TRBV12-4	TRBJ1-1	.	.	TGTGCCAGCAGTTTAATGGTGGCGGTCGGGGGCACTGAAGCTTTCTTT	CASSLMVAVGGTEAFF
TRBV28	TRBJ2-7	TRBD1	.	TGTGCCAGCAGAACCGGGACAGGGGGTACCTACGAGCAGTACTTC	CASRTGTGGTYEQYF
TRBV7-2	TRBJ2-1	TRBD2	many	TGTGCCAGCAGCTTAGATCTAGCGGGGTACAATGAGCAGTTCTTC	CASSLDLAGYNEQFF
TRBV11-2	TRBJ1-5	.	few	TGTGCCAGCAGCCGGGACGGCCATAGCAATCAGCCCCAGCATTTT	CASSRDGHSNQPQHF
TRBV10-3	TRBJ2-7	.	once	TGTGCCACCACCCAGCCGGGTGAGCAGTACTTC	CATTQPGEQYF
TRBV25-1	TRBJ2-3	.	.	TGTGCCAGCAGTGAAGGAGGGACGGATACGCGGTATTTT	CASSEGGTDTRYF
TRBV20-1	TRBJ1-1	.	.	TGCAGTGCCTTGGGGGGGGCAGGGGACACTGAAGCTTTCTTT	CSALGGAGDTEAFF
TRBV20-1	TRBJ1-4	.	.	TGCAGTGCTAACCCGAACGGGGCAACTAATGAAAAACTGTTTTTT	CSANPNGATNEKLFF
TRBV1	TRBJ1-5	.	.	TGTAAGGAACAGCCCCAGCATTTT	CKEQPQHF
TRBV5-1	TRBJ2-2	.	.	TGCGCCAGCAGCTGGGGGGACAGCACCGGGGAGCTGTTTTTT	CASSWGDSTGELFF
TRBV20-1	TRBJ1-4	.	many	TGCAGTGCCCAAGCGGGCAGGGATGAAAAACTGTTTTTT	CSAQAGRDEKLFF
TRBV4-3	TRBJ1-3	.	.	TGCGCCAGCAGCTCGGGGGGGATTGGAAACACCATATATTTT	CASSSGGIGNTIYF
TRBV11-2	TRBJ2-3	TRBD2	.	TGTGCCAGCAGCTTGTTCTCCCGCCTAGCGGGGCGCACAGATACGCAGTATTTT	CASSLFSRLAGRTDTQYF
TRBV20-1	TRBJ1-1	TRBD1	.	TGCAGTGCTAGAGATGGGGGCACCGGGACAGCCGCAGAAGCTTTCTTT	CSARDGGTGTAAEAFF
TRBV3-1	TRBJ2-7	TRBD1	few	TGTGCCAGCAGCCCACGACAGGGCGGCGAGCAGTACTTC	CASSPRQGGEQYF
TRBV20-1	TRBJ2-2	.	few	TGCAGTGCTATACTTACCGGGGAGCTGTTTTTT	CSAILTGELFF
TRBV7-2	TRBJ1-2	TRBD1	many	TGTGCCAGCAGCCTGACAGGGGAGGACCCTTATGGCTACACCTTC	CASSLTGEDPYGYTF
TRBV7-2	TRBJ2-3	.	few	TGTGCCAGCAGCTCCCAGCGGCCGAAGCAGTATTTT	CASSSQRPKQYF
TRBV28	TRBJ2-7	.	.	TGTGCCAGCACCTCACCCCCCCAGGGTTACGAGCAGTACTTC	CASTSPPQGYEQYF
TRBV7-8	TRBJ1-5	.	.	TGTGCCAGCGGGCCTTGGGATCAGCCCCAGCATTTT	CASGPWDQPQHF
TRBV6-5	TRBJ2-5	.	few	TGTGCCAGCAGTTACTCGACTACGGCAGAAGAGACCCAGTACTTC	CASSYSTTAEETQYF
TRBV6-2/TRBV6-3	TRBJ2-1	TRBD2	.	TGTGTCAGCACCCCGGGGGGAGAGACCCAGTTCTTC	CVSTPGGETQFF
TRBV20-1	TRBJ1-2	TRBD1	few	TGCAGTGCTAGAGATTGTGCAGGGGGCGGAAGTTTAGGCTACACCTTC	CSARDCAGGGSLGYTF
TRBV7-9	TRBJ1-1	.	few	TGTGCCAGCAGCCAGGGACCCGGGAACACTGAAGCTTTCTTT	CASSQGPGNTEAFF
TRBV20-1	TRBJ2-7	TRBD1	few	TGCAGTGCCACCGCCGGGACAGGGTACGAGCAGTACTTC	CSATAGTGYEQYF
TRBV2	TRBJ2-1	TRBD1	.	TGTGCCAGCAGAGGACAGGGCATGGTCAATGAGCAGTTCTTC	CASRGQGMVNEQFF
TRBV7-3	TRBJ1-1	TRBD1	.	TGTGCCAGCAGCGTTTCGGGACAGGGAGGATCTGAAGCTTTCTTT	CASSVSGQGGSEAFF
TRBV15	TRBJ1-2	.	many	TGTGCCACCAGCAGAGCAGGGGCAGGCTATGGCTACACCTTC	CATSRAGAGYGYTF
TRBV4-1	TRBJ2-5	.	once	TGCGCCAGCAGCCAAGACCAAGAGGCCCAGTACTTC	CASSQDQEAQYF
TRBV12-3/TRBV12-4	TRBJ1-1	.	.	TGTGCCAGCATTGCCCGGGACGGACTCTACCCTAACACTGAAGCTTTCTTT	CASIARDGLYPNTEAFF
TRBV30	TRBJ1-1	.	.	TGTGCCTGGACGTCTCCTCAGGGTTCGTGGACTGAAGCTTTCTTT	CAWTSPQGSWTEAFF
TRBV9	TRBJ2-4	TRBD2	few	TGTGCCAGCAGTGAACTAGCGGGGGTTAGTCTCATTCAGTACTTC	CASSELAGVSLIQYF
TRBV9	TRBJ2-2	.	few	TGTGCCAGCAGTCGTAGATCAGGGGCGAACACCGGGGAGCTGTTTTTT	CASSRRSGANTGELFF
TRBV6-2/TRBV6-3	TRBJ2-5	.	.	TGTGCCAGCCGCCGGGCTTCGGGGGAGCAGTACTTC	CASRRASGEQYF
TRBV28	TRBJ2-6	TRBD1	.	TGTGCCAGCAGTTTAGGGAGACAGGGGGCGATTCCCTCTGGGGCCAACGTCCTGACTTTC	CASSLGRQGAIPSGANVLTF
TRBV29-1	TRBJ2-1	.	.	TGCAGCGTTGACACGGGGTATACCTTCTACAATGAGCAGTTCTTC	CSVDTGYTFYNEQFF
TRBV6-5	TRBJ2-3	TRBD1	many	TGTGCCAGCAGCCCAACAGGGGGCTCCGGGGATACGCAGTATTTT	CASSPTGGSGDTQYF
TRBV4-3	TRBJ2-2	TRBD2	few	TGCGCCAGCAGCCAAACGCTAGCGGGTGCCGGGGAGCTGTTTTTT	CASSQTLAGAGELFF
TRBV7-2	TRBJ2-1	TRBD2	few	TGTGCCAGCAGCTTAAGAGGGACGGGAGGGGTCAATGAGCAGTTCTTC	CASSLRGTGGVNEQFF
TRBV10-3	TRBJ2-5	.	.	TGTGCCATCAGTGCGGCGGGGAACCAAGAGACCCAGTACTTC	CAISAAGNQETQYF
TRBV6-1	TRBJ2-3	TRBD2	.	TGTGCCAGCAGTGAAGGCGGGGGTAAGGTGGATACGCAGTATTTT	CASSEGGGKVDTQYF
TRBV4-3	TRBJ2-3	TRBD1	.	TGCGCCAGCAGCGCTGGACAGGGGCCCACAGATACGCAGTATTTT	CASSAGQGPTDTQYF
TRBV5-1	TRBJ2-7	TRBD1	few	TGCGCCAGCAGCTTATACAGGGGTTCCTACGAGCAGTACTTC	CASSLYRGSYEQYF
TRBV3-1	TRBJ1-1	.	few	TGTGCCAGCAGCCAAGATAAGAACACTGAAGCTTTCTTT	CASSQDKNTEAFF
TRBV4-1	TRBJ1-1	.	.	TGCGCCAGCAGCCAAGACACCCTTGGGGTTGGCACTGAAGCTTTCTTT	CASSQDTLGVGTEAFF
TRBV20-1	TRBJ2-1	.	.	TGCAGTGCTAGCTATAGACGTTACCAAGAGACCCAGTTCTTC	CSASYRRYQETQFF
TRBV7-3	TRBJ2-1	TRBD1	.	TGTGCCAGCAGCTTAATAAGGGGACAGAAGTACAATGAGCAGTTCTTC	CASSLIRGQKYNEQFF
TRBV7-2	TRBJ1-1	TRBD1	few	TGTGCCAGCAGCTTAGTGGGTCAGGGGGACACTGAAGCTTTCTTT	CASSLVGQGDTEAFF
TRBV20-1	TRBJ1-5	.	once	TGCAGTGCCCCGACAGTCCCCAATCAGCCCCAGCATTTT	CSAPTVPNQPQHF
TRBV7-2	TRBJ1-5	.	many	TGTGCCAGCAGCTTAGGTTTGGCGCCCCAGCATTTT	CASSLGLAPQHF
TRBV15	TRBJ1-2	.	few	TGTGCCACCAGCAGGGCGGTGACCGGAGGCTACACCTTC	CATSRAVTGGYTF
TRBV28	TRBJ1-4	.	.	TGTGCCAGCTCGCGTCGCGAGGGGGGTAATGAAAAACTGTTTTTT	CASSRREGGNEKLFF
TRBV14	TRBJ1-4	.	many	TGTGCCAGCAGCCGAAGTTTTAATGAAAAACTGTTTTTT	CASSRSFNEKLFF